Sequencing of this T cell receptor (beta chain) was carried out in a study of T cells in Graves' hyperthyroidism and ophthalmopathy. Study-level results: Using 13 V-J features, a model discriminated ophthalmopathy from stable hyperthyroidism.

Amplification of TCR beta CDR3 regions was performed using RNA transcripts as template. Carried out on the TCR CDR3, a first-round RT-PCR used the HTBI primer set. TCRdb redid the calling of the multiplex PCR reads with MiXCR, one entry per CDR3 protein. The data contain fewer than 550,000 distinct CDR3 sequences, 15% to 17% of them singletons. This clonotype was recorded at least ten times. Its specificity is not known. Sequencing input: blood. This receptor was taken from a woman under 30 with Graves' hyperthyroidism.

CDR3 in DNA: TGTGCCAGCAGCTTAGCAGGGGCGAAATTCTACGAGCAGTACTTC. Protein: CASSLAGAKFYEQYF. J is TRBJ2-7 and V is TRBV7-6, with a possible D match to TRBD1 (5 bases). Germline V CDR1 and CDR2: SGHVS, FNYEAQ. This CDR3 has 15 residues. Trimming removed 0 bases from V and 3 bases from J, with 12 bases in between.